This T cell receptor beta chain came from a study of patients and donors after allogeneic stem cell transplantation. This clonotype was counted only a few times. This CDR3 contains 16 residues. V was cut by 3 bases and J by 0 bases, with 11 bases left in between. CDR1 is SGHTA, CDR2 FQGTGA, per germline. One entry per CDR3 protein results from TCRdb running MiXCR on the RT-PCR reads. The table lists about 960,000 distinct CDR3 sequences, roughly 17% of them singletons, with 6% in the top ten. The rearrangement links TRBV7-3 to TRBJ2-2; D is uncertain. This TCR derives from a human donor who was either an allogeneic HSCT recipient or a stem cell or donor lymphocyte infusion donor (not recorded which). It is not recorded whose cells these are; they may come from a transplant donor. Sequenced material: blood, either unsorted or a sorted T cell fraction (not recorded which). As DNA, the CDR3 is TGTGCCAGCAGCTTTGAAGCCCGGGCGAACACCGGGGAGCTGTTTTTT. Protein sequence: CASSFEARANTGELFF.